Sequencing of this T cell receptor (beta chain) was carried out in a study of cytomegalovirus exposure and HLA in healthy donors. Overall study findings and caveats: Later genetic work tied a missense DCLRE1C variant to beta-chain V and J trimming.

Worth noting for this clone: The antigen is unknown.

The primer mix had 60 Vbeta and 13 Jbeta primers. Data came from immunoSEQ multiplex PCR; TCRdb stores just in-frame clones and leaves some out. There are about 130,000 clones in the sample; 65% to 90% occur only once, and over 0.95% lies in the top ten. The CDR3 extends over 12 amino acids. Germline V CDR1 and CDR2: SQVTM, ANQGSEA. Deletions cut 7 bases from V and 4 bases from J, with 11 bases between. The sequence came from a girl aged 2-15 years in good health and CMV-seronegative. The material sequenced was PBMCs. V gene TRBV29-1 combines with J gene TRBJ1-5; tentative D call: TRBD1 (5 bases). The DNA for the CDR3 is TGCAGCGCATGGACACCAAATCAGCCCCAGCATTTT. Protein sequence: CSAWTPNQPQHF.